The subject of this entry is one TCR beta chain. In its sample, this clone was seen a few times. The clone's antigen remains unknown. It has no much larger one-base neighbor in the sample; base qualities were not kept. Rearranged CDR3 beta regions were amplified from genomic DNA with multiplex V and J primers using the immunoSEQ TRB Survey service. To keep sequencing depth the same across samples, survey-level depth of up to 500,000 reads per sample was applied. The libraries were purified, combined into pools and sequenced with Illumina technology. The study's processing was this. immunoSEQ online tools were used for productive clonality, sample overlap, pairwise scatters, CDR3 beta length, V/D/J gene usage and productiveness. Calculated diversity was defined as the number of unique rearrangements divided by total templates times 100, and Shannon and Simpson indices were additionally computed. Principal component analysis used the R prcomp function and ggbiplot package on Z-score normalized data. Morisita's index was used to measure clonal overlap between blood and rectum within each subject. The clones in this table, taken by TCRdb from immuneACCESS, are in-frame only. Not every clone is retained; where verified, under half of the shortfall comes from an unresolved V gene, and the cause of the rest is unknown. The V and J calls and clone size were taken over from that table, and D and trimming were inferred from the DNA. Counted in this sample were roughly 45,000 clones; around 76% of them appeared once. Over 3% of the sample belongs to the ten largest clones.

Based on the germline V gene (reference sequence), the CDR1 and CDR2 sequences are SEHNR and FQNEAQ. The CDR3 numbers 11 residues from cysteine through phenylalanine. The kept DNA is CDR3 alone, 33 bases in frame from the first base. V drops 2 bases and J drops 3 bases, leaving 2 bases in between. During colonoscopy, one to two rectal pinch biopsies were obtained for research purposes. No immunosuppressive medication had been given to the ulcerative colitis patients before the diagnostic colonoscopy. Before DNA isolation, rectal biopsies were subjected to proteinase K digestion. The Wizard kit (Promega) was used to extract genomic DNA from the blood and intestinal samples. This specimen belongs to a study of pediatric ulcerative colitis (dated by TCRdb to 2018 to 2020). Notes on the research overall: Pancolitis was present in seven ulcerative colitis patients and left-sided colitis in two, and histology consistent with ulcerative colitis was found in all of these patients. From nine newly diagnosed, treatment-naive pediatric ulcerative colitis patients and a few non-IBD control children, paired blood and rectal samples were collected. Using the Pediatric Ulcerative Colitis Activity Index, two patients were classed as having mild disease, several as having moderate disease and three as having acute severe colitis.

Overall study results and their limits: Significantly higher autologous blood-rectal clonal overlap was found in ulcerative colitis patients than in controls, which suggested increased T cell trafficking to inflamed tissue. Only a handful of individuals were included in the healthy control group, which was small. A couple of patients' blood samples yielded substantially fewer templates for technical reasons and were excluded from blood-rectal overlap analysis. Blood-derived T cells may have been included in rectal pinch biopsies, especially in patients with overt colitis. Two rectal CDR3 clonotypes were present in all ulcerative colitis patients and in none of the controls. Because the repertoires came from total lymphocyte DNA, rare subsets such as regulatory T cells may have patterns that are not reflected. Rectal repertoire features separated controls, mild-moderate and acute severe colitis patients; acute severe colitis showed reduced rectal diversity due to clonal expansions.

The sample comprised gut tissue. The sequence was collected from a girl aged 10 to 17 with moderate ulcerative colitis. The chain was built from TRBV7-9 and TRBJ2-7; the D gene cannot be resolved reliably. The CDR3 amino acid sequence is: CASSLNYEQYF. At the DNA level, the sequence is TGTGCCAGCAGCTTAAACTACGAGCAGTACTTC.